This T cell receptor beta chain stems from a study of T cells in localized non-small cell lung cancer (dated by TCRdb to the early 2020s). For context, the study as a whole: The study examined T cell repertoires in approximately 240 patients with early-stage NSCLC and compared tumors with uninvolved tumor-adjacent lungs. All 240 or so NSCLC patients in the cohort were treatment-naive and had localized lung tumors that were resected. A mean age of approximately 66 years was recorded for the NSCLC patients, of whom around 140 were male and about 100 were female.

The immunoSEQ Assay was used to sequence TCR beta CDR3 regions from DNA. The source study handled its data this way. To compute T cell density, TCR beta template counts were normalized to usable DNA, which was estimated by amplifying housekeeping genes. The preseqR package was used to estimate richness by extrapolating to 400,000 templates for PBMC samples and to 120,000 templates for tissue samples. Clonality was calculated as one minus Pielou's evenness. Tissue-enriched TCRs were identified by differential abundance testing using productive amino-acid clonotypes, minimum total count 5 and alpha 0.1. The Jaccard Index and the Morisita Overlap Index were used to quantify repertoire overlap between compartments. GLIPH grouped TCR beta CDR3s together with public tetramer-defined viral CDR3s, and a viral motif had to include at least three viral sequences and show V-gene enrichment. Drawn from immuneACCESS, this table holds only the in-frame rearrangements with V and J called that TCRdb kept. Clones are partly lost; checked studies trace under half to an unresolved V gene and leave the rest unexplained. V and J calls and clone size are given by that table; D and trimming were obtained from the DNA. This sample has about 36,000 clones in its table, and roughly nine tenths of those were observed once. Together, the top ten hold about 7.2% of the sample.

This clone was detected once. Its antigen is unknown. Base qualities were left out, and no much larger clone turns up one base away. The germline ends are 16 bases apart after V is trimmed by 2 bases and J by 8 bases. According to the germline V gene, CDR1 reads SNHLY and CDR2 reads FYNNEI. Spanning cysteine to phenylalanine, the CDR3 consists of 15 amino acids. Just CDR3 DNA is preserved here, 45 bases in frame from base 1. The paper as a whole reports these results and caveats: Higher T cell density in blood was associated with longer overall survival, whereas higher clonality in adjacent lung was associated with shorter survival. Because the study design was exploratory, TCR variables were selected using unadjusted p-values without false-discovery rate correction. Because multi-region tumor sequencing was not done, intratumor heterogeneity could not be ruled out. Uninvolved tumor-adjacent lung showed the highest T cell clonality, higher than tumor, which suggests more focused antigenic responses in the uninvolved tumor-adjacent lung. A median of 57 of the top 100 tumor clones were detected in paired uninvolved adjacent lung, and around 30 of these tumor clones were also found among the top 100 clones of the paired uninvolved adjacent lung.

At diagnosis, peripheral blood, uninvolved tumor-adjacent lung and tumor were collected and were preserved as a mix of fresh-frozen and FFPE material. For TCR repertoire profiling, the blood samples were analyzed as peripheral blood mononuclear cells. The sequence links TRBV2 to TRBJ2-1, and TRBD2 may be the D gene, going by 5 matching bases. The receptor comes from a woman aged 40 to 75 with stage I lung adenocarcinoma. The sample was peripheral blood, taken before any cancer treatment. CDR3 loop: CASSEFRLASYEQFF. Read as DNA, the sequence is TGTGCCAGCAGTGAATTTCGGCTAGCATCCTATGAGCAGTTCTTC.